The 24 T cell receptor beta chains presented below share a single source sample, sequenced in a study of T cell responses to AZD1222 COVID-19 vaccine (dated by TCRdb to 2020 to 2023). The library was obtained by the immunoSEQ multiplex PCR assay. TCRdb took over this immuneACCESS table, retaining in-frame rearrangements with V and J assigned. Such tables are incomplete; in checked studies, under half of the missing clones stem from an unresolved V gene, and the remainder is unexplained. The sample table holds some 97,000 clones, of which roughly 86% were seen once. The leading ten clones occupy 4% to 5% of the sample. Reading the label with the study, this specimen's time point is: baseline before first vaccination. The treatment or condition label on this specimen signifies: meningococcal conjugate vaccine given as trial control. This specimen consisted of peripheral blood, obtained on day 0 of MenACWY control vaccination. The receptors shown here come from an adult in good health.

The chain uses TRBV28 and TRBJ1-4; tentatively, D is TRBD1 (5 bases). CDR1 MDHEN and CDR2 SYDVKM come from the germline V gene. The CDR3 runs 15 residues. With 7 bases removed from V and 1 base from J, the gap between germline ends came to 13 bases. The CDR3 DNA sequence: TGTGCCAGCATCGAACCGGGGGGAACTAATGAAAAACTGTTTTTT. It codes for CASIEPGGTNEKLFF.

This chain joins TRBV4-3 and TRBJ1-4; D is uncertain. CDR1 is LGHNA and CDR2 is YSLEER in the germline V gene. CDR3 size: 16 residues. Trimming shortened V by 0 bases and J by 7 bases, and 15 bases separated the two germline ends. For the CDR3, the DNA is TGCGCCAGCAGCCAAGATCCCCCCAGTGCGGGTGAAAAACTGTTTTTT. As protein: CASSQDPPSAGEKLFF.

The chain uses TRBV6-5 and TRBJ2-5, with 7 positions matching TRBD1. V trimming: 5 bases; J trimming: 5 bases; junction bases outside the gene matches: 11. This CDR3 is 15 amino acids long. Per the germline V gene, CDR1 is MNHEY and CDR2 is SVGAGI. The CDR3 is CASSQNEGAGETQYF. The DNA of the CDR3 is TGTGCCAGCAGTCAAAATGAGGGGGCAGGGGAGACCCAGTACTTC.

Details on this clone: The identical CDR3 is also encoded by other nucleotide sequences in the sample. The rearrangement links TRBV4-3 to TRBJ1-6; unclear D gene. Germline lookup yields CDR1 LGHNA and CDR2 YSLEER. The CDR3 runs 13 residues. Trimming stripped 1 base from V and 9 bases from J, with 7 bases between. DNA for the CDR3: TGCGCCAGCAGCCAAGTAGGCGGTTCACCCCTCCACTTT. Translated: CASSQVGGSPLHF.

The chain joins TRBV7-2 to TRBJ1-5; 7 positions match TRBD1. V gave up 1 base and J gave up 5 bases; unmatched junction bases: 5. This CDR3 is 15 amino acids long. Germline V gene sequence: CDR1 SGHTA, CDR2 FQGNSA. Written as DNA, the CDR3 is TGTGCCAGCAGCTTAGTGGGAGGGGGCGATCAGCCCCAGCATTTT. Its protein product is CASSLVGGGDQPQHF.

V is TRBV5-6 and J is TRBJ1-2; the D is unclear. The CDR3 is 12 amino acids. Germline V gene sequence: CDR1 SGHDT, CDR2 YYEEEE. V was cut by 0 bases and J by 8 bases, with 8 bases left in between. The DNA for the CDR3 is TGTGCCAGCAGCTTGGCCAGCGGGGGCTACACCTTC. This encodes CASSLASGGYTF.

The CDR3: CSVGREQETQYF. The CDR3 bases are TGCAGCGTTGGCAGGGAGCAAGAGACCCAGTACTTC. This rearrangement joins TRBV29-1 to TRBJ2-5, with D perhaps matching TRBD1 or TRBD2 (5 bases each). Trimming cost V 4 bases and J 2 bases, with 8 bases left between them. This CDR3 region has 12 residues. Germline values: CDR1 SQVTM, CDR2 ANQGSEA.

The gene calls are TRBV12-5 and TRBJ1-3; D ambiguous. CDR3 length equals 15 residues. V dropped 5 bases and J dropped 0 bases, with 11 bases sitting between them. Germline V lookup: CDR1 LGHNT, CDR2 FRNRAP. DNA of the CDR3: TGTGCTAGTGGTGGAGGGTGGCCCTCTGGAAACACCATATATTTT. Residues: CASGGGWPSGNTIYF.

The chain has TRBV6-5 and TRBJ2-1; D is unresolved. CDR3 length: 13 amino acids. Germline V lookup: CDR1 MNHEY, CDR2 SVGAGI. V shed 4 bases and J shed 7 bases, with 11 bases lying between them. CDR3 sequence reads: CASSSDLTNEQFF. For the CDR3, the DNA is TGTGCCAGCAGTTCCGACCTCACGAATGAGCAGTTCTTC.

This chain links TRBV2 with TRBJ1-2; weak D call: TRBD1 (6 bases). V was trimmed by 1 base and J by 4 bases, leaving 10 bases between them. The CDR3 length is 14 residues. The germline CDR1 and CDR2 sequences are SNHLY and FYNNEI. The CDR3 is CASSEGWTAYGYTF. In nucleotides, the CDR3 is TGTGCCAGCAGTGAAGGGTGGACAGCCTATGGCTACACCTTC.

J is TRBJ1-2 and V is TRBV21-1. TRBV21-1 is a pseudogene locus. The CDR3 has 14 residues. Here the CDR3 DNA reads TGTGCCAGCAGCAAAGGAGGGAGGGCCGATGGCTACACCTTC. Protein sequence: CASSKGGRADGYTF.

The chain is built from TRBV21-1 and TRBJ1-6. TRBV21-1 corresponds to a pseudogene. There are 14 residues in the CDR3. The CDR3 nucleotides read TGTGCCAGCAGCAATAGGACCCTAGGCCTCACCCTCCACTTT. Its translation is CASSNRTLGLTLHF.

The chain employs TRBV3-1 (or the pseudogene TRBV3-2) and TRBJ1-2; 10 nucleotides align to TRBD1. The CDR3 totals 16 residues. Germline V gives CDR1 LGHDT, CDR2 YNNKEL (reference sequence). J was trimmed by 4 bases and V by 3 bases; bases with no gene match: 8. The DNA for the CDR3 is TGTGCCAGCAGCCACGGGACAGGGGTTCGGGCCTATGGCTACACCTTC. Translation gives CASSHGTGVRAYGYTF.

V gene TRBV9 combines with J gene TRBJ1-1; maybe TRBD1 (5 bases). Trimming removed 0 bases from V and 0 bases from J, with 9 bases in between. The CDR3 is 15 residues long. The V gene's germline CDR1 is SGDLS and CDR2 YYNGEE. The CDR3 DNA reads as TGTGCCAGCAGCGTAGAGGCAGGGCTGAACACTGAAGCTTTCTTT. Protein: CASSVEAGLNTEAFF.

The chain carries TRBV4-1 and TRBJ2-7, with TRBD2 matching over 13 bases. Germline lookup yields CDR1 MGHRA and CDR2 YSYEKL. CDR3 length: 15 residues. V was clipped by 4 bases and J by 6 bases; unmatched bases: 6. The CDR3 DNA is TGCGCCAGCAGCCGGACTAGCGGGAGTTACGGCGAGCAGTACTTC. It specifies CASSRTSGSYGEQYF.

This clone has just one count. V gene TRBV12-3 or TRBV12-4 combines with J gene TRBJ1-5, with D tentatively TRBD1 (5 bases). The CDR3 runs to 13 residues. V gave up 5 bases and J gave up 7 bases, with 12 bases separating them. In DNA, the CDR3 is TGTGCCAGCAGTACGGGACCAATCCAGCCCCAGCATTTT. It specifies CASSTGPIQPQHF.

The chain joins TRBV7-2 to TRBJ2-3; 10 bases are a match to TRBD1. J was trimmed by 2 bases and V by 5 bases; bases with no gene match: 7. The V gene's germline CDR1 is SGHTA and CDR2 FQGNSA. This CDR3 is built from 16 residues. The CDR3 region is CASSPGQGSSTDTQYF. In nucleotides, the CDR3 is TGTGCCAGCAGCCCGGGACAGGGGTCTTCCACAGATACGCAGTATTTT.

J is TRBJ2-1 and V is TRBV11-3, with 11 bases aligning to TRBD1. The CDR3 length is 16 residues. Germline CDR1 reads SGHNT; CDR2 reads YENEEA. Trimming took 5 bases from V and 2 from J; bases not matched to a gene: 5. The CDR3 sequence is CASSPQGQGAYNEQFF. DNA of the CDR3: TGTGCCAGCAGCCCTCAGGGACAGGGGGCCTACAATGAGCAGTTCTTC.

This clone was detected once. The chain combines TRBV9 with TRBJ2-1; 9 nucleotides align to TRBD2. The ends lost 2 bases at V and 4 bases at J; junction bases unmatched: 4. The germline V gene has CDR1 SGDLS and CDR2 YYNGEE. The CDR3 sequence is 15 residues long. CDR3 protein: CASSVSGSTYNEQFF. CDR3 nucleotides: TGTGCCAGCAGCGTTAGCGGGAGCACTTACAATGAGCAGTTCTTC.

The chain has TRBV14 and TRBJ2-3; D gene unclear. V lost 1 base and J 5 bases, leaving 4 bases between the germline ends. Germline assignment: CDR1 SGHDN and CDR2 FVKESK. CDR3 size: 12 residues. Here the CDR3 reads CASSQGGDTQYF. Here the CDR3 DNA reads TGTGCCAGCAGCCAAGGGGGAGATACGCAGTATTTT.

The chain combines TRBV5-1 with TRBJ2-1; possible D gene TRBD2, 5 bases. The ends were cut back, 0 bases at V and 10 bases at J, with 11 bases in the middle. CDR1 and CDR2 from the germline V gene are SGHRS and YFSETQ. The CDR3 contains 13 residues. CDR3 bases: TGCGCCAGCAGCTTGGGTCAGGAGGAGGAGCAGTTCTTC. As protein: CASSLGQEEEQFF.

This rearrangement joins TRBV5-1 to TRBJ1-2, with D tentatively TRBD1 (5 bases). Germline-derived CDR1 and CDR2 are SGHRS and YFSETQ. V was pared by 0 bases and J by 3 bases, with 12 bases between. This CDR3 is 15 amino acids long. This CDR3 is CASSLAGGEDYGYTF. The CDR3 DNA reads TGCGCCAGCAGCTTGGCCGGAGGGGAGGACTATGGCTACACCTTC.

The V gene is TRBV7-2, the J gene TRBJ2-6, with D possibly called TRBD1 or TRBD2 (6 bases each). The V gene lost 5 bases and the J gene lost 4 bases, with 12 bases spanning the gap. Germline V CDR1 and CDR2: SGHTA, FQGNSA. CDR3 length: 15 amino acids. This CDR3 reads CASSQTGAGANVLTF. CDR3 DNA: TGTGCCAGCAGCCAGACGGGGGCCGGGGCCAACGTCCTGACTTTC.

V and J are TRBV7-2 and TRBJ2-3, with D possibly being TRBD2 (6 bases). The germline V and J ends were trimmed by 5 bases and 3 bases, with 15 bases remaining between them. Germline V CDR1 and CDR2: SGHTA, FQGNSA. The CDR3 covers 15 residues. The CDR3: CASSRRDSRTDTQYF. In nucleotides, the CDR3 is TGTGCCAGCAGCCGGCGGGACTCGAGGACAGATACGCAGTATTTT.